The entry that follows covers one TCR beta chain sequence. The data stem from a study of blood T cells in healthy people across ages. The CDR3 is made up of 16 amino acids. Germline V CDR1 and CDR2: MNHEY, SMNVEV (reference sequence). Trimming removed 4 bases at V and 0 bases at J, with 13 bases between. Primers used in a second PCR of roughly 7 to 12 cycles were a sample-barcoded 5' primer and a J-beta primer mix. TCRdb re-called the 5' RACE reads with MiXCR, one entry per CDR3 protein. The sample comprises over 600,000 distinct CDR3 sequences, roughly two fifths of which are singletons, and about 30% rests with the top ten.

The chain has TRBV27 and TRBJ2-1; possibly TRBD2 for D (5 bases). The sequencing input was blood. The TCR sequence derives from a man older than 75 in good health. The CDR3, as DNA: TGTGCCAGCAGTTCCCCGCTAACTAGCTCCTACAATGAGCAGTTCTTC. Translation gives CASSSPLTSSYNEQFF.